These T cell receptor beta chains were read from a single sample in a study of vaccination and CD4 T cells after COVID-19. One entry per CDR3 protein results from TCRdb running MiXCR on the PCR reads. In the table there are 9,500 to 15,000 distinct CDR3 sequences, 45% to 60% of which are singletons. No antigen has been assigned to these receptors. This material consisted of cultured CD4+ T cells from blood, taken after SARS-CoV-2 vaccination. The receptors shown here come from a human donor with COVID-19. Both conserved end residues are part of each CDR3. A D gene is named only where the DNA matches it firmly. Clone size is stated in some rows and not others, as once, few, many or a class when expanded.

v_gene: TRBV7-8; abundance: .; d_gene: .; j_gene: TRBJ2-2; CDR3aa: CASSLRPNTGELFF; CDR3nt: TGTGCCAGCAGCTTAAGACCGAACACCGGGGAGCTGTTTTTT
v_gene: TRBV6-1; abundance: once; d_gene: .; j_gene: TRBJ1-1; CDR3aa: CASSARHTEAFF; CDR3nt: TGTGCCAGCAGTGCCCGACACACTGAAGCTTTCTTT
v_gene: TRBV12-3/TRBV12-4; abundance: .; d_gene: TRBD1; j_gene: TRBJ2-1; CDR3aa: CASSLRDRGHNEQFF; CDR3nt: TGTGCCAGCAGTTTAAGGGACAGGGGGCATAATGAGCAGTTCTTC
v_gene: TRBV7-2; abundance: .; d_gene: .; j_gene: TRBJ2-5; CDR3aa: CASSFGRGGEETQYF; CDR3nt: TGTGCCAGCAGCTTCGGCAGGGGGGGGGAAGAGACCCAGTACTTC
v_gene: TRBV6-2/TRBV6-3; abundance: once; d_gene: .; j_gene: TRBJ1-3; CDR3aa: CASSPQGRHTIYF; CDR3nt: TGTGCCAGCAGCCCACAGGGTCGCCACACCATATATTTT
v_gene: TRBV2; abundance: .; d_gene: TRBD1; j_gene: TRBJ2-4; CDR3aa: CASSGTGGSKNIQYF; CDR3nt: TGTGCCAGCAGTGGGACAGGGGGCTCCAAAAACATTCAGTACTTC
v_gene: TRBV2; abundance: .; d_gene: TRBD1; j_gene: TRBJ1-5; CDR3aa: CASRRQGAGQPQHF; CDR3nt: TGTGCCAGCAGAAGACAGGGGGCCGGTCAGCCCCAGCATTTT
v_gene: TRBV6-2/TRBV6-3; abundance: .; d_gene: TRBD1; j_gene: TRBJ1-5; CDR3aa: CASSFSGTGTQPQHF; CDR3nt: TGTGCCAGCAGTTTCTCCGGGACAGGGACTCAGCCCCAGCATTTT
v_gene: TRBV10-1; abundance: few; d_gene: .; j_gene: TRBJ2-7; CDR3aa: CASSESLTYEQYF; CDR3nt: TGCGCCAGCAGTGAGTCCTTAACCTACGAGCAGTACTTC
v_gene: TRBV21-1; abundance: few; d_gene: .; j_gene: TRBJ2-5; CDR3aa: CASSKDSLIGETQYF; CDR3nt: TGTGCCAGCAGCAAAGATAGCCTCATCGGGGAGACCCAGTACTTC
v_gene: TRBV6-1; abundance: .; d_gene: .; j_gene: TRBJ1-1; CDR3aa: CASHRGSTEAFF; CDR3nt: TGTGCCAGCCATCGAGGGAGCACTGAAGCTTTCTTT
v_gene: TRBV15; abundance: .; d_gene: TRBD2; j_gene: TRBJ2-5; CDR3aa: CATSTRLAGVETQYF; CDR3nt: TGTGCCACCAGCACTAGACTAGCGGGGGTGGAGACCCAGTACTTC
v_gene: TRBV27; abundance: few; d_gene: .; j_gene: TRBJ1-1; CDR3aa: CASRKTSYRNFMNTEAFF; CDR3nt: TGTGCCAGCAGAAAAACTTCGTACAGGAACTTCATGAACACTGAAGCTTTCTTT
v_gene: TRBV20-1; abundance: few; d_gene: .; j_gene: TRBJ1-1; CDR3aa: CSAPPENTEAFF; CDR3nt: TGCAGTGCCCCCCCCGAGAACACTGAAGCTTTCTTT
v_gene: TRBV10-1; abundance: .; d_gene: TRBD2; j_gene: TRBJ2-5; CDR3aa: CASGTGLAGAQETQYF; CDR3nt: TGCGCCAGCGGAACGGGACTAGCGGGGGCCCAAGAGACCCAGTACTTC
v_gene: TRBV7-2; abundance: .; d_gene: .; j_gene: TRBJ2-3; CDR3aa: CASSFVGEYQPQYF; CDR3nt: TGTGCCAGCAGCTTTGTGGGGGAATATCAGCCCCAGTATTTT
v_gene: TRBV20-1; abundance: few; d_gene: .; j_gene: TRBJ1-6; CDR3aa: CSASGQGGLSSPLHF; CDR3nt: TGCAGTGCTAGCGGCCAGGGAGGGCTGAGTTCACCCCTCCACTTT
v_gene: TRBV7-2; abundance: few; d_gene: .; j_gene: TRBJ1-2; CDR3aa: CASSFQGGDYGYTF; CDR3nt: TGTGCCAGCAGCTTCCAGGGAGGGGACTATGGCTACACCTTC
v_gene: TRBV7-9; abundance: .; d_gene: .; j_gene: TRBJ1-4; CDR3aa: CASSLAGSNEKLFF; CDR3nt: TGTGCCAGCAGCTTAGCAGGGTCTAATGAAAAACTGTTTTTT
v_gene: TRBV7-2; abundance: .; d_gene: .; j_gene: TRBJ2-3; CDR3aa: CASSLETADTQYF; CDR3nt: TGTGCCAGCAGCTTAGAGACGGCAGATACGCAGTATTTT
v_gene: TRBV5-4; abundance: .; d_gene: .; j_gene: TRBJ2-5; CDR3aa: CASSIDPGPQETQYF; CDR3nt: TGTGCCAGCAGCATAGACCCGGGACCCCAAGAGACCCAGTACTTC
v_gene: TRBV18; abundance: .; d_gene: .; j_gene: TRBJ2-5; CDR3aa: CASSTGAQETQYF; CDR3nt: TGTGCCAGCTCAACCGGGGCCCAAGAGACCCAGTACTTC
v_gene: TRBV7-2; abundance: few; d_gene: .; j_gene: TRBJ2-3; CDR3aa: CASSPSESQGYF; CDR3nt: TGTGCCAGCAGCCCCTCGGAATCACAGGGGTATTTT
v_gene: TRBV7-2; abundance: .; d_gene: TRBD2; j_gene: TRBJ2-1; CDR3aa: CASSFGGGGAFYNEQFF; CDR3nt: TGTGCCAGCAGCTTTGGAGGCGGGGGGGCCTTCTACAATGAGCAGTTCTTC
v_gene: TRBV7-6; abundance: .; d_gene: TRBD1; j_gene: TRBJ1-6; CDR3aa: CASSLGGQGVNSPLHF; CDR3nt: TGTGCCAGCAGCTTAGGGGGACAGGGTGTTAATTCACCCCTCCACTTT
v_gene: TRBV7-2; abundance: .; d_gene: .; j_gene: TRBJ2-3; CDR3aa: CASSRASTDTQYF; CDR3nt: TGTGCCAGCTCCCGGGCCAGCACAGATACGCAGTATTTT
v_gene: TRBV11-3; abundance: .; d_gene: .; j_gene: TRBJ2-6; CDR3aa: CASSLRKGSGANVLTF; CDR3nt: TGTGCCAGCAGCCTACGAAAGGGCTCCGGGGCCAACGTCCTGACTTTC
v_gene: TRBV7-9; abundance: .; d_gene: .; j_gene: TRBJ2-7; CDR3aa: CASSRADYEQYF; CDR3nt: TGTGCCAGCAGCCGAGCGGACTACGAGCAGTACTTC
v_gene: TRBV15; abundance: .; d_gene: .; j_gene: TRBJ1-4; CDR3aa: CATSRDRGEKLFF; CDR3nt: TGTGCCACCAGCAGAGACAGGGGTGAAAAACTGTTTTTT
v_gene: TRBV7-8; abundance: .; d_gene: .; j_gene: TRBJ1-5; CDR3aa: CASSLVRGFLQPQHF; CDR3nt: TGTGCCAGCAGCTTAGTCAGGGGATTCCTTCAGCCCCAGCATTTT
v_gene: TRBV10-1; abundance: .; d_gene: .; j_gene: TRBJ1-2; CDR3aa: CASSESKDQHKNYGYTF; CDR3nt: TGCGCCAGCAGTGAGTCGAAGGACCAGCACAAAAACTATGGCTACACCTTC
v_gene: TRBV29-1; abundance: .; d_gene: .; j_gene: TRBJ2-4; CDR3aa: CSVGTGTKNIQYF; CDR3nt: TGCAGCGTTGGAACAGGGACCAAAAACATTCAGTACTTC
v_gene: TRBV6-2/TRBV6-3; abundance: .; d_gene: .; j_gene: TRBJ1-1; CDR3aa: CASLRSGDAEAFF; CDR3nt: TGTGCCAGCCTTAGATCAGGGGACGCTGAAGCTTTCTTT
v_gene: TRBV4-1; abundance: .; d_gene: .; j_gene: TRBJ1-2; CDR3aa: CASSQDISLNYGYTF; CDR3nt: TGCGCCAGCAGCCAAGACATAAGCCTAAACTATGGCTACACCTTC
v_gene: TRBV20-1; abundance: .; d_gene: TRBD1; j_gene: TRBJ1-1; CDR3aa: CSARARQGRNTEAFF; CDR3nt: TGCAGTGCTAGGGCCAGACAGGGCAGGAACACTGAAGCTTTCTTT
v_gene: TRBV20-1; abundance: .; d_gene: .; j_gene: TRBJ2-1; CDR3aa: CSAGKVDEQFF; CDR3nt: TGCAGTGCGGGGAAGGTCGATGAGCAGTTCTTC
v_gene: TRBV18; abundance: .; d_gene: .; j_gene: TRBJ2-5; CDR3aa: CASSPPGRWETQYF; CDR3nt: TGTGCCAGCTCACCACCAGGCAGGTGGGAGACCCAGTACTTC
v_gene: TRBV19; abundance: .; d_gene: .; j_gene: TRBJ2-7; CDR3aa: CASSRQSGYKQYF; CDR3nt: TGTGCCAGTAGTAGACAGTCCGGCTACAAGCAGTACTTC
v_gene: TRBV6-1; abundance: once; d_gene: .; j_gene: TRBJ1-1; CDR3aa: CASQTETEAFF; CDR3nt: TGTGCCAGCCAAACAGAGACTGAAGCTTTCTTT
v_gene: TRBV6-1; abundance: .; d_gene: .; j_gene: TRBJ1-3; CDR3aa: CASRPRISGNTIYF; CDR3nt: TGTGCCAGCAGGCCCAGGATCTCTGGAAACACCATATATTTT
v_gene: TRBV27; abundance: .; d_gene: .; j_gene: TRBJ2-7; CDR3aa: CASTALGFSYEQYF; CDR3nt: TGTGCCAGCACCGCCCTGGGATTTTCCTACGAGCAGTACTTC
v_gene: TRBV20-1; abundance: .; d_gene: TRBD1; j_gene: TRBJ1-5; CDR3aa: CSARDRQGSNQPQHF; CDR3nt: TGCAGTGCTAGAGACAGACAGGGGAGCAATCAGCCCCAGCATTTT
v_gene: TRBV7-2; abundance: .; d_gene: .; j_gene: TRBJ2-7; CDR3aa: CASRYGRNSYEQYF; CDR3nt: TGTGCCAGCAGATATGGACGGAACTCCTACGAGCAGTACTTC
v_gene: TRBV7-6; abundance: .; d_gene: TRBD1; j_gene: TRBJ1-2; CDR3aa: CASSLTQTGVGGYTF; CDR3nt: TGTGCCAGCAGCCTTACACAAACAGGGGTGGGAGGCTACACCTTC
v_gene: TRBV11-2; abundance: .; d_gene: .; j_gene: TRBJ1-5; CDR3aa: CASSLAPSNQPQHF; CDR3nt: TGTGCCAGCAGCTTAGCTCCTAGCAATCAGCCCCAGCATTTT
v_gene: TRBV20-1; abundance: .; d_gene: TRBD1; j_gene: TRBJ1-1; CDR3aa: CSARLMDRGSGEAFF; CDR3nt: TGCAGTGCTAGATTAATGGACAGGGGGTCTGGTGAAGCTTTCTTT
v_gene: TRBV20-1; abundance: .; d_gene: TRBD1; j_gene: TRBJ2-7; CDR3aa: CSARDTQGVGDEQYF; CDR3nt: TGCAGTGCTAGAGATACCCAGGGGGTTGGGGACGAGCAGTACTTC
v_gene: TRBV19; abundance: .; d_gene: .; j_gene: TRBJ1-2; CDR3aa: CASSTTGNPYGYTF; CDR3nt: TGTGCCAGTAGTACTACAGGGAACCCCTATGGCTACACCTTC
v_gene: TRBV2; abundance: few; d_gene: TRBD1; j_gene: TRBJ1-2; CDR3aa: CASSLSGTVGYGYTF; CDR3nt: TGTGCCAGCAGCTTATCCGGGACAGTGGGCTATGGCTACACCTTC
v_gene: TRBV4-3; abundance: few; d_gene: .; j_gene: TRBJ2-7; CDR3aa: CASSQGEGGTYEQYF; CDR3nt: TGCGCCAGCAGCCAAGGTGAAGGGGGGACCTACGAGCAGTACTTC
v_gene: TRBV5-1; abundance: few; d_gene: .; j_gene: TRBJ1-5; CDR3aa: CASSRDGNQPQHF; CDR3nt: TGCGCCAGCAGCAGGGACGGCAATCAGCCCCAGCATTTT
v_gene: TRBV7-8; abundance: .; d_gene: .; j_gene: TRBJ2-5; CDR3aa: CASSLALRSQETQYF; CDR3nt: TGTGCCAGCAGCTTAGCTCTCAGGAGCCAAGAGACCCAGTACTTC
v_gene: TRBV6-2/TRBV6-3; abundance: .; d_gene: .; j_gene: TRBJ2-1; CDR3aa: CASSYSQAYNEQFF; CDR3nt: TGTGCCAGCAGTTACTCTCAGGCCTACAATGAGCAGTTCTTC
v_gene: TRBV20-1; abundance: .; d_gene: .; j_gene: TRBJ1-1; CDR3aa: CSALRDGTNTEAFF; CDR3nt: TGCAGTGCGCTCCGGGACGGAACGAACACTGAAGCTTTCTTT